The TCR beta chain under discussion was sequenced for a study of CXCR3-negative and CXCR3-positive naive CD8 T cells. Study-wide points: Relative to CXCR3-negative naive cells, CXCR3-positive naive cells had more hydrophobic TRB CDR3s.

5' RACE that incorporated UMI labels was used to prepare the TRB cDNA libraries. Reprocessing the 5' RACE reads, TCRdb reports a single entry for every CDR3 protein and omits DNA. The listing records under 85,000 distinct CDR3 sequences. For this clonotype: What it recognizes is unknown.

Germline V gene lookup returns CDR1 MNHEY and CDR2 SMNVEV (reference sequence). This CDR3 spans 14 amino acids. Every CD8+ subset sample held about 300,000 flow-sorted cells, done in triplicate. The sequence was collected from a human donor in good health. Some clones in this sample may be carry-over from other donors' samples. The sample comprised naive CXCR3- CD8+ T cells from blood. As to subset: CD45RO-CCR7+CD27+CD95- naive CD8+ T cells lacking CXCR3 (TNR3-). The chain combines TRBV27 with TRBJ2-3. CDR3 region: CASSPRISTDTQYF.